This TCR beta chain is from a study of identical twins. Findings and caveats of the study: The models gave estimates that fell short of the out-of-frame TCR alpha sharing seen in monozygotic twins.

This clonotype was detected a few times. Its antigen remains unidentified. CDR1 SQVTM and CDR2 ANQGSEA come from the germline V gene. V gave up 4 bases and J gave up 4 bases, with 13 bases separating them. This CDR3 is built from 13 residues. TCRdb reprocessed the 5' RACE reads with MiXCR, giving one entry per CDR3 protein. The data show 300,000 to 400,000 distinct CDR3 sequences, approximately 9.1% seen once. The clonotype was recovered from a woman aged 50 to 60 in good health. The sequenced sample was naive T cells sorted from blood. The chain recombines TRBV29-1 with TRBJ1-2, with TRBD1 as a possible D gene (5 bases). Here the CDR3 reads CSVARVLVYGYTF. The CDR3 DNA reads TGCAGCGTTGCCAGGGTCTTGGTCTATGGCTACACCTTC.